The rows below give T cell receptor beta chains drawn from one sample of a study of cytomegalovirus exposure and HLA in healthy donors. Assay used: immunoSEQ multiplex PCR; TCRdb lists only in-frame clones, some missing. The sample consists of approximately 300,000 clones, about nine tenths of them appearing once. The material sequenced was PBMCs. These receptors originate from a woman in her twenties or thirties in good health and CMV-seropositive. Each CDR3 is given with its conserved first and last residue. D genes are given only for firm matches. The size field is filled for only some rows; it gives once, few, many or a size class.

>TRBJ2-5|TRBV27|-|-
TGTGCCAGCAGTCAACTTGGCCCTACAGAGACCCAGTACTTC
CASSQLGPTETQYF
>TRBJ2-3|TRBV12-2|-|-
TGTGCAAGTCGCCAAACTAGCGGGGCTAGCACAGATACGCAGTATTTT
CASRQTSGASTDTQYF
>TRBJ1-1|TRBV7-2|-|-
TGTGCCAGCAGGTTCCAGGGAATCGCTGAAGCTTTCTTT
CASRFQGIAEAFF
>TRBJ2-7|TRBV4-1|few|-
TGCGCCAGCAGCCAAGACAATGGGCTCGAGCAGTACTTC
CASSQDNGLEQYF
>TRBJ2-2|TRBV13|once|TRBD1
TGTGCCAGCAGCTCCGGTGACAGGGCGGCCACCGGGGAGCTGTTTTTT
CASSSGDRAATGELFF
>TRBJ1-6|TRBV7-3|-|-
TGTGCCAGCAGCATACCGGGACTGAGGAATTCACCCCTCCACTTT
CASSIPGLRNSPLHF
>TRBJ2-7|TRBV29-1|-|TRBD1
TGCAGCGTTGAAGCCGGGACAGGGACTTACGAGCAGTACTTC
CSVEAGTGTYEQYF
>TRBJ1-1|TRBV5-4|once|TRBD1
TGTGCCAGCAGCTTAGGGGGCTTATCCACTGAAGCTTTCTTT
CASSLGGLSTEAFF
>TRBJ2-5|TRBV28|-|TRBD2
TGTGCCAGCAATTCCAGACTAGCGGGAGGAAAGACCCAGTACTTC
CASNSRLAGGKTQYF
>TRBJ1-1|TRBV15|-|-
TGTGCCACCAGTCCCCAGGGAAACACTGAAGCTTTCTTT
CATSPQGNTEAFF
>TRBJ2-1|TRBV30|-|TRBD2
TGTGCCTGGAATCTGGCGGGAGGGCCCGATGAGCAGTTCTTC
CAWNLAGGPDEQFF
>TRBJ1-1|TRBV29-1|-|TRBD1
TGCAGCGTTGAGCCGGGACAGGGGGTCACTGAAGCTTTCTTT
CSVEPGQGVTEAFF
>TRBJ1-2|TRBV4-1|-|TRBD1
TGCGCCAGCAGCCAGAATGAACAGGGGCTCGGTGGCTACACCTTC
CASSQNEQGLGGYTF
>TRBJ1-2|TRBV11-1|-|-
TGTGCCAGCAGCCTAACAGGGTATGGCTACACCTTC
CASSLTGYGYTF
>TRBJ2-1|TRBV19|-|TRBD2
TGTGCCACTCTAGCGGGGAGCTACAATAAGCAGTTCTTC
CATLAGSYNKQFF
>TRBJ2-7|TRBV9|-|-
TGTGCCAGCAGTGCTTCTGGGGGGGCAATCCGCGAGCAGTACTTC
CASSASGGAIREQYF
>TRBJ2-5|TRBV30|-|-
TGTGCCTGGGGCCCGGGGCTCGGCTGGGAGACCCAGTACTTC
CAWGPGLGWETQYF
>TRBJ1-2|TRBV29-1|-|-
TGCAGCGTTGAATTGGGGCAGGCCAAAGGCTACACCTTC
CSVELGQAKGYTF
>TRBJ1-6|TRBV27|-|TRBD1
TGTGCCAGCATGGGACAGGGGGGCTATAATTCACCCCTCCACTTT
CASMGQGGYNSPLHF
>TRBJ2-3|TRBV11-2|many|TRBD1
TGTGCCAGCAGCTCCTACAGGGGGAGAGCAGATACGCAGTATTTT
CASSSYRGRADTQYF
>TRBJ2-7|TRBV9|-|-
TGTGCCAGCAGCGTTCAGGATTCCTACGAGCAGTACTTC
CASSVQDSYEQYF
>TRBJ2-1|TRBV5-1|-|-
TGCGCCAGCAGCTTTGGGGGGCTTAGGCTAGATGAGCAGTTCTTC
CASSFGGLRLDEQFF
>TRBJ2-5|TRBV9|-|-
TGTGCCAGCAGCGTTTACGCGACGTACCAAGAGACCCAGTACTTC
CASSVYATYQETQYF
>TRBJ2-2|TRBV6-5|-|TRBD1
TGTGCCAGCAGTCGAACCCAGGACAGGGGCCGGGAGCTGTTTTTT
CASSRTQDRGRELFF
>TRBJ2-7|TRBV29-1|-|TRBD1
TGCAGCGTTGATGGGGCAGGGGGAACCGAGCAGTACTTC
CSVDGAGGTEQYF
>TRBJ2-1|TRBV6-4|-|TRBD2
TGTGCCAGCAGTGATGGACTAGTGAGTGTCGGGGAGCAGTTCTTC
CASSDGLVSVGEQFF
>TRBJ2-7|TRBV27|-|-
TGTGCCAGCAGTTTCCAGTCAGGCAAGTTGGGTTACGAGCAGTACTTC
CASSFQSGKLGYEQYF
>TRBJ1-2|TRBV6-1|-|TRBD1
TGTGCCAGCAGTGCCCCCCCGGGACAGGGTAACTATGGCTACACCTTC
CASSAPPGQGNYGYTF
>TRBJ2-5|TRBV5-1|-|-
TGCGCCAGCAGCTTGCAAGAGACCCAGTACTTC
CASSLQETQYF
>TRBJ2-3|TRBV7-9|-|TRBD2
TGTGCCTCTGGTGCGACTAGCGGGGGGGCGACAGATACGCAGTATTTT
CASGATSGGATDTQYF
>TRBJ2-7|TRBV19|once|-
TGTGCCAGTAGTATGCATCTGAGGGCCGAGCAGTACTTC
CASSMHLRAEQYF
>TRBJ2-7|TRBV27|few|TRBD1
TGTGCCAGCCAGGGGGATAGGTACGAGCAGTACTTC
CASQGDRYEQYF
>TRBJ2-7|TRBV28|few|-
TGTGCCAGCAGTTTTCTAGGCTACGAGCAGTACTTC
CASSFLGYEQYF
>TRBJ1-2|TRBV7-8|-|TRBD1
TGTGCCTGCCGCAACAGGGGGCAATTAGGCTACACCTTC
CACRNRGQLGYTF
>TRBJ2-3|TRBV4-3|-|TRBD2
TGCGCCAGCAGCTCCCGTGGGCTAGCGGGGGGGCATCTCAACACAGATACGCAGTATTTT
CASSSRGLAGGHLNTDTQYF
>TRBJ2-7|TRBV9|-|-
TGTGCCAGCAGCGTAGCCAGCAGCTCCTACGAGCAGTACTTC
CASSVASSSYEQYF
>TRBJ1-5|TRBV30|-|-
TGTGCCTGGGGTTGGGTGGACAATCAGCCCCAGCATTTT
CAWGWVDNQPQHF
>TRBJ2-7|TRBV6-4|many|TRBD2
TGTGCCAGCAGTGAGTCTAGCGGGGGGGACTCCTACGAGCAGTACTTC
CASSESSGGDSYEQYF
>TRBJ2-3|TRBV28|-|-
TGTGCCAGCAGTTTAAGAGGATCTACGCGGGATACGCAGTATTTT
CASSLRGSTRDTQYF
>TRBJ2-1|TRBV7-9|-|-
TGTGCCAGCAGCCTCGGTGTGGGTTCATTGAATGAGCAGTTCTTC
CASSLGVGSLNEQFF
>TRBJ2-6|TRBV5-1|once|-
TGCGCCAGCAGCTTGGGCGTCTCTGGGGCCAACGTCCTGACTTTC
CASSLGVSGANVLTF
>TRBJ2-7|TRBV7-9|once|TRBD1
TGTGCCAGCAGGTCCGGGACAGGGGAATACGAGCAGTACTTC
CASRSGTGEYEQYF
>TRBJ1-5|TRBV4-1|-|TRBD1
TGCGCCAGCAGGCTGACAGGGGAAAGTGCTCAGCCCCAGCATTTT
CASRLTGESAQPQHF
>TRBJ2-3|TRBV29-1|-|-
TGCAGCGTGGGGGGGGCTGGCCAGGGTGATACGCAGTATTTT
CSVGGAGQGDTQYF
>TRBJ2-4|TRBV4-1|-|-
TGCGCCAGCAGCCAATTTGGAGGAAGCCTAGCCAAAAACATTCAGTACTTC
CASSQFGGSLAKNIQYF